This T cell receptor beta chain was identified in a study of blood T cells in healthy people across ages. This clonotype was observed a handful of times. The J segment lost 4 bases and the V segment lost 5 bases, leaving 10 bases of the junction unmatched. This CDR3 has 16 amino acids. Germline V gene sequence: CDR1 SEHNR, CDR2 FQNEAQ (reference sequence). With a J-beta primer mix and a sample-barcoded 5' primer, a second PCR ran about 6 to 11 cycles. TCRdb re-derived calls from the 5' RACE reads in MiXCR, one entry per CDR3 protein. The sample carries over 500,000 distinct CDR3 sequences, over 25% recorded once. The same data also went into a second study, on T cells of mothers and their children. From that second work: Reads recorded for TCR beta CDR3 numbered over 8.5 million per mother and around 2.8 million per child. Biologically related mothers and children overlapped slightly more than unrelated pairs, a non-significant difference.

What was sequenced was blood. The TCR was taken from a boy aged 2 to 10 in good health. The chain has TRBV7-9 and TRBJ2-1, with TRBD1 identical over 8 bases. CDR3 DNA sequence: TGTGCCAGCAGCCCTAATACGGGACAGGAGTACAATGAGCAGTTCTTC. Translating it yields CASSPNTGQEYNEQFF.